This is a list of T cell receptor beta chains from one sample in a study of T cell responses to AZD1222 COVID-19 vaccine. Profiled with immunoSEQ multiplex PCR; TCRdb holds only in-frame clones, not every one. The sample records under 200,000 clones, more than 80% being singletons. The specimen comprised peripheral blood, sampled on day 0 of AZD1222 vaccination. All receptors come from an adult in good health. Both conserved end residues are part of each CDR3. D genes are given only for firm matches. Expanded clones get a size class; other rows say once, few or many, or leave the size out.

d_gene: -; j_gene: TRBJ2-7; v_gene: TRBV5-4; abundance: -; CDR3aa: CASSPRQTHSYEQYF; CDR3nt: TGTGCCAGCAGCCCCCGACAGACCCACTCCTACGAGCAGTACTTC
d_gene: TRBD2; j_gene: TRBJ2-1; v_gene: TRBV30; abundance: -; CDR3aa: CAWSPLAGGWNEQFF; CDR3nt: TGTGCCTGGAGCCCCCTAGCGGGAGGGTGGAATGAGCAGTTCTTC
d_gene: TRBD2; j_gene: TRBJ2-3; v_gene: TRBV6-1; abundance: -; CDR3aa: CASSERFLAGTRDTQYF; CDR3nt: TGTGCCAGCAGTGAAAGGTTTCTAGCGGGAACCCGGGATACGCAGTATTTT
d_gene: TRBD1; j_gene: TRBJ1-4; v_gene: TRBV5-1; abundance: -; CDR3aa: CASSLADRFEEKLFF; CDR3nt: TGCGCCAGCAGCTTGGCGGACAGGTTCGAGGAAAAACTGTTTTTT
d_gene: -; j_gene: TRBJ2-2; v_gene: TRBV27; abundance: -; CDR3aa: CASSSWPGGGTGELFF; CDR3nt: TGTGCCAGCAGTTCATGGCCCGGAGGGGGAACCGGGGAGCTGTTTTTT
d_gene: TRBD1; j_gene: TRBJ1-1; v_gene: TRBV29-1; abundance: -; CDR3aa: CSVETGLNTEAFF; CDR3nt: TGCAGCGTTGAGACAGGGCTGAACACTGAAGCTTTCTTT
d_gene: -; j_gene: TRBJ1-1; v_gene: TRBV9; abundance: -; CDR3aa: CASSSRELDTEAFF; CDR3nt: TGTGCCAGCAGCTCTCGCGAATTGGACACTGAAGCTTTCTTT
d_gene: -; j_gene: TRBJ1-2; v_gene: TRBV11-2; abundance: -; CDR3aa: CASSLDQGTLGGYTF; CDR3nt: TGTGCCAGCAGCTTAGATCAGGGCACCCTAGGAGGCTACACCTTC
d_gene: -; j_gene: TRBJ2-1; v_gene: TRBV24-1; abundance: -; CDR3aa: CATSVWRANNNEQFF; CDR3nt: TGTGCCACCAGTGTCTGGAGGGCCAACAACAATGAGCAGTTCTTC
d_gene: -; j_gene: TRBJ1-4; v_gene: TRBV5-5; abundance: -; CDR3aa: CASSLLTGSSSEKLFF; CDR3nt: TGTGCCAGCAGCTTACTGACCGGGAGCAGCAGTGAAAAACTGTTTTTT
d_gene: -; j_gene: TRBJ1-2; v_gene: TRBV4-1; abundance: -; CDR3aa: CASSQGRGIYGYTF; CDR3nt: TGCGCCAGCAGCCAAGGCAGGGGCATCTATGGCTACACCTTC
d_gene: TRBD1; j_gene: TRBJ1-1; v_gene: TRBV3-1/TRBV3-2; abundance: -; CDR3aa: CASSQLQGTGTEAFF; CDR3nt: TGTGCCAGCAGCCAATTACAGGGGACGGGAACTGAAGCTTTCTTT
d_gene: -; j_gene: TRBJ1-2; v_gene: TRBV27; abundance: -; CDR3aa: CASSLGANYGYTF; CDR3nt: TGTGCCAGCAGTTTAGGAGCTAACTATGGCTACACCTTC
d_gene: TRBD2; j_gene: TRBJ2-7; v_gene: TRBV6-5; abundance: once; CDR3aa: CASSPGGSGMYEQYF; CDR3nt: TGTGCCAGCAGTCCCGGGGGTAGCGGGATGTACGAGCAGTACTTC
d_gene: TRBD1; j_gene: TRBJ1-3; v_gene: TRBV7-6; abundance: -; CDR3aa: CASSSGTGVYGNTIYF; CDR3nt: TGTGCCAGCAGCTCCGGGACAGGGGTGTATGGAAACACCATATATTTT
d_gene: -; j_gene: TRBJ1-2; v_gene: TRBV6-5; abundance: -; CDR3aa: CASRDSRYGYTF; CDR3nt: TGTGCCAGCAGGGACAGCCGCTACGGCTACACCTTC
d_gene: TRBD1; j_gene: TRBJ2-1; v_gene: TRBV7-9; abundance: -; CDR3aa: CAIFYRNRGRMGYNEQFF; CDR3nt: TGTGCCATTTTTTACCGAAACAGGGGGCGCATGGGGTACAATGAGCAGTTCTTC